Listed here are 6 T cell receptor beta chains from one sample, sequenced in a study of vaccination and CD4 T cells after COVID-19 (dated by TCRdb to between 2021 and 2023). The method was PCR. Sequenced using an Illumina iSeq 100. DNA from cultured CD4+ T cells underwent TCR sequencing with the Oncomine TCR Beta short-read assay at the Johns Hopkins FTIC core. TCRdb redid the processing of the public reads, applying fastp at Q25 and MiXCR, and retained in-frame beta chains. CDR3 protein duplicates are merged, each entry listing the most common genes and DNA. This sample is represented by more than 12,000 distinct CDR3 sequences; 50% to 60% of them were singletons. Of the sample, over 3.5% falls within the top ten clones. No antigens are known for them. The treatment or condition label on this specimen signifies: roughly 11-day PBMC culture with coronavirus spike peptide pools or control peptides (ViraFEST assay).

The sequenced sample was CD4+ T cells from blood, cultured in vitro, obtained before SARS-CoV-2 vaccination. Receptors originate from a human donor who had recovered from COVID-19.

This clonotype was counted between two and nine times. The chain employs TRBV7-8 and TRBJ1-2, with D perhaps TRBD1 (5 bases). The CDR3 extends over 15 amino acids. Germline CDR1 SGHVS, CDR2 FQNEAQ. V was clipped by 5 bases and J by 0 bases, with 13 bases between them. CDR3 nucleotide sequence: TGTGCCAGCAGCGTTGGGAGCAGGGCTAACTATGGCTACACCTTC. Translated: CASSVGSRANYGYTF. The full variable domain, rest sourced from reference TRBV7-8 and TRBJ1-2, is GAGVSQSPRYKVAKRGQDVALRCDPISGHVSLFWYQQALGQGPEFLTYFQNEAQLDKSGLPSDRFFAERPEGSVSTLKIQRTQQEDSAVYLCASSVGSRANYGYTFGSGTRLTVV.

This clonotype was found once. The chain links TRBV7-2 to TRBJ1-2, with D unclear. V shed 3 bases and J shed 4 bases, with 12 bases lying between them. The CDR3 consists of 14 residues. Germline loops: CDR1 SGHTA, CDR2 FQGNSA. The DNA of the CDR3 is TGTGCCAGCAGCTTGGCCGGGCCTGTCTATGGCTACACCTTC. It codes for CASSLAGPVYGYTF.

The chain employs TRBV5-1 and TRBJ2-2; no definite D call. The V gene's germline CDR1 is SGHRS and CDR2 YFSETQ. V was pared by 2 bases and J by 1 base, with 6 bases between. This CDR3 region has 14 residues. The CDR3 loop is CASSLHQNTGELFF. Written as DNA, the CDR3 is TGCGCCAGCAGCTTACATCAGAACACCGGGGAGCTGTTTTTT. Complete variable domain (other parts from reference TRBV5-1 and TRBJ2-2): KAGVTQTPRYLIKTRGQQVTLSCSPISGHRSVSWYQQTPGQGLQFLFEYFSETQRNKGNFPGRFSGRQFSNSRSEMNVSTLELGDSALYLCASSLHQNTGELFFGEGSRLTVL.

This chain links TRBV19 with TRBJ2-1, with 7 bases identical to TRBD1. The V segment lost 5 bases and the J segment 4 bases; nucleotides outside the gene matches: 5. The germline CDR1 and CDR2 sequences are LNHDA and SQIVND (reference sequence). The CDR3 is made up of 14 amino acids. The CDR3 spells CASSARDRYNEQFF. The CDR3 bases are TGTGCCAGTAGTGCAAGGGACAGATACAATGAGCAGTTCTTC.

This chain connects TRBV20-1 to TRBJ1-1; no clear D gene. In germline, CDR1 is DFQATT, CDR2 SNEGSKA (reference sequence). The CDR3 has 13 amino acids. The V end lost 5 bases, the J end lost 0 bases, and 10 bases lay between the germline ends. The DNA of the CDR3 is TGCAGTGCTCAAAACACCATGAACACTGAAGCTTTCTTT. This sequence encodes CSAQNTMNTEAFF.

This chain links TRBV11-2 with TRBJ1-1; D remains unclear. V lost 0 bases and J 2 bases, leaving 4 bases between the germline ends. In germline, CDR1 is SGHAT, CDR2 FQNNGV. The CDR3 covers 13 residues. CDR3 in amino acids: CASSLEGNTEAFF. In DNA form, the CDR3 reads TGTGCCAGCAGCTTAGAGGGAAACACTGAAGCTTTCTTT.